This is a list of T cell receptor beta chains from one sample in a study of T-cell reconstitution after alpha-beta-depleted transplantation in children. TCRdb called the PCR reads again in MiXCR, with one record for every CDR3 protein. The repertoire holds 440,000 or so distinct CDR3 sequences, over 40% seen once, with 25% to 30% in the top ten. Sequenced material: PBMCs, taken before TCRalphabeta/CD19-depleted stem cell transplant. The receptor set was obtained from a girl aged 2 to 9 with aplastic anemia, due to receive a stem cell transplant. Each CDR3 is given without its conserved first and last residue. The order of the fields is D gene, clone size, V gene, CDR3 protein. The D gene is left open where the match is weak. Some rows have no size entry. The others give once, few or many, or a class for an expanded clone.

D: TRBD2; size: -; V: TRBV20-1; CDR3: SAPGLAGGGNIQY
D: -; size: few; V: TRBV5-1; CDR3: ASSLMPSGTANTEAF
D: -; size: once; V: TRBV7-2; CDR3: ASSSPTEETQY
D: -; size: few; V: TRBV10-3; CDR3: AISGGQNTGELF
D: -; size: few; V: TRBV10-3; CDR3: AIRGASNYGYT
D: -; size: many; V: TRBV15; CDR3: ATSSRVTGSPLH
D: -; size: few; V: TRBV9; CDR3: ASSPSGHSGNQPQH
D: TRBD1; size: -; V: TRBV7-2; CDR3: ASSRDRAEDTQY
D: -; size: -; V: TRBV20-1; CDR3: SAVLGSDTQY
D: TRBD1; size: few; V: TRBV20-1; CDR3: SAVKPTGLGTEAF
D: -; size: once; V: TRBV20-1; CDR3: SARTLTGEETQY
D: -; size: few; V: TRBV28; CDR3: ASSPPPNQPQH
D: -; size: -; V: TRBV7-8; CDR3: ASSLAALGSYNEQF
D: TRBD1; size: -; V: TRBV4-2; CDR3: ASSQDGDRNYGYT
D: -; size: few; V: TRBV4-1; CDR3: ASSQVQYTEAF
D: -; size: many; V: TRBV6-5; CDR3: ASSYSTGAYGYT
D: TRBD1; size: -; V: TRBV20-1; CDR3: SARTDRGKNQPQH
D: TRBD2; size: -; V: TRBV12-3/TRBV12-4; CDR3: ASSSPGLTSDTQY
D: -; size: -; V: TRBV7-2; CDR3: ASTSHSSGAETQY
D: -; size: few; V: TRBV6-1; CDR3: ASKSRGAAGYT
D: -; size: few; V: TRBV5-1; CDR3: ASTQTTGNSYGYT
D: -; size: -; V: TRBV5-1; CDR3: ASAGHFTGELF
D: -; size: many; V: TRBV4-2; CDR3: ASSQDKGGRAKNIQY
D: TRBD2; size: few; V: TRBV7-6; CDR3: ASSTYRSGITDTQY
D: -; size: once; V: TRBV18; CDR3: ASSPSRLMNTGELF
D: -; size: -; V: TRBV7-6; CDR3: ASSFVPRTDEQY
D: -; size: -; V: TRBV28; CDR3: ASTLGRVADTQY
D: TRBD1; size: few; V: TRBV6-2/TRBV6-3; CDR3: ASTRTGTYEQY
D: -; size: few; V: TRBV3-1; CDR3: ASSQEMVLRGDEQY
D: TRBD1; size: -; V: TRBV20-1; CDR3: SASSGTGNTFRQPQH
D: -; size: few; V: TRBV20-1; CDR3: SADLPYSYEQY
D: TRBD1; size: many; V: TRBV7-2; CDR3: ASSARDRETDTQY
D: TRBD2; size: many; V: TRBV12-3/TRBV12-4; CDR3: ASSLLAGGNEQF
D: -; size: -; V: TRBV5-8; CDR3: ASSLFGTRNQPQH
D: -; size: -; V: TRBV7-3; CDR3: ASSLSFGASYEQY
D: -; size: -; V: TRBV12-3/TRBV12-4; CDR3: ASSLEHTEAF
D: -; size: -; V: TRBV5-1; CDR3: ASSHSTGSYEQY
D: -; size: -; V: TRBV7-2; CDR3: ASSQRQQSSYEQY
D: TRBD1; size: -; V: TRBV5-8; CDR3: ASSLLGQPTDTQY
D: -; size: few; V: TRBV6-5; CDR3: ASSYSGFGDEQF
D: -; size: -; V: TRBV12-3/TRBV12-4; CDR3: ASSFPTSLDEQF
D: -; size: -; V: TRBV29-1; CDR3: SVWEPRGAKNIQY